These 32 T cell receptor beta chains were all obtained from the same sample, sequenced in a study of CD8 T cells in ankylosing spondylitis. TCRdb reanalysed the 5' RACE reads using MiXCR and keeps one entry per CDR3 protein. The sample consists of nearly 250,000 distinct CDR3 sequences, more than 25% of them appearing once. Sequencing input: blood, either unsorted or a sorted T cell fraction (not recorded which). Receptors originate from a male donor with ankylosing spondylitis or in good health (not recorded which).

The chain has TRBV5-1 and TRBJ1-2; D is ambiguous. This CDR3 comprises 12 residues. The germline CDR1 and CDR2 sequences are SGHRS and YFSETQ. Deletions cut 2 bases from V and 8 bases from J, with 10 bases between. The CDR3 is CASSLGTTGYTF. The DNA for the CDR3 is TGCGCCAGCAGCTTAGGCACCACGGGCTACACCTTC.

The rearrangement uses TRBV27 and TRBJ2-3; D possibly matches TRBD1 or TRBD2 (5 bases each). CDR1 and CDR2 from the germline V gene are MNHEY and SMNVEV (reference sequence). The CDR3 consists of 16 residues. Trimming cost V 5 bases and J 6 bases, with 21 bases left between them. The CDR3 nucleotides are TGTGCCAGCAGTCCTACACCCGGGACGACACCGGATACGCAGTATTTT. Translating gives CASSPTPGTTPDTQYF.

V is TRBV7-9 and J is TRBJ2-7; a possible D gene is TRBD1 (6 bases). V was pared by 5 bases and J by 2 bases, with 13 bases between. The CDR3 consists of 14 residues. The V gene's germline CDR1 is SEHNR and CDR2 FQNEAQ (reference sequence). CDR3 residues: CASSDRDMPYEQYF. The DNA for the CDR3 is TGTGCCAGCAGCGACCGGGACATGCCCTACGAGCAGTACTTC.

V gene TRBV12-5 combines with J gene TRBJ2-1; 10 bases map to TRBD2. CDR1 and CDR2 (germline): LGHNT, FRNRAP. With V trimmed by 0 bases and J by 9 bases, 8 bases remained unmatched. The CDR3 consists of 16 residues. The CDR3 sequence is CASGLVLSGGASEQFF. The DNA of the CDR3 is TGTGCTAGTGGTTTGGTACTGAGCGGGGGGGCGTCTGAGCAGTTCTTC.

This sequence joins TRBV9 and TRBJ2-7; TRBD1 agrees at 8 bases. CDR1 is SGDLS and CDR2 is YYNGEE in the germline V gene. J lost 4 bases, V lost 4 bases, and 10 bases had no gene match. CDR3 length: 15 residues. CDR3 in DNA: TGTGCCAGCAGCTCAACCCCAGGGGGCTATTACGAGCAGTACTTC. It specifies CASSSTPGGYYEQYF.

The gene calls are TRBV20-1 and TRBJ2-7; D may be TRBD1 or TRBD2 (5 bases each). CDR3 size: 14 residues. The germline V gene has CDR1 DFQATT and CDR2 SNEGSKA (reference sequence). V lost 5 bases and J 1 base, leaving 15 bases between the germline ends. The CDR3 sequence is CSAEWGRLSYEQYF. CDR3 sequence (DNA): TGCAGTGCTGAATGGGGCCGACTATCCTACGAGCAGTACTTC.

On this clonotype itself: One end of the junction varies from germline; a read error may be responsible. The J gene is TRBJ2-2, the V gene TRBV12-3 or TRBV12-4, with 7 bases lining up with TRBD2. The CDR3 totals 13 residues. The CDR3 nucleotides are TGTGCCAGCAGTATAGCGGGTCCCGGGGAGCTGTTTTTT. It codes for CASSIAGPGELFF.

The CDR3 sequence: CATSREQGGYTDTQYF. The CDR3 DNA reads TGTGCCACCAGCAGAGAGCAGGGGGGATACACAGATACGCAGTATTTT. This chain links TRBV15 with TRBJ2-3; a possible D gene is TRBD1 (7 bases). CDR1 is LNHNV and CDR2 is YYDKDF in the germline V gene (reference sequence). The CDR3 consists of 16 residues. V lost 0 bases and J 2 bases, leaving 12 bases between the germline ends.

The chain couples TRBV6-5 to TRBJ2-1, with D perhaps TRBD1 or TRBD2 (6 bases each). V lost 4 bases to trimming and J lost 8 bases, with 15 bases between them. This CDR3 comprises 14 residues. Germline CDR1 and CDR2: MNHEY and SVGAGI. CDR3 in DNA: TGTGCCAGCAGTTTCCGGGGGCTTTCCGATGAGCAGTTCTTC. Translation: CASSFRGLSDEQFF.

The chain employs TRBV12-3 or TRBV12-4 and TRBJ2-3, with TRBD2 matching over 7 bases. This CDR3 is 13 amino acids long. Losses at the gene ends were 6 bases for V and 6 bases for J; bases not matched to a gene: 6. The CDR3 sequence: CASRASGMDTQYF. CDR3 bases: TGTGCCAGCAGGGCCAGCGGGATGGATACGCAGTATTTT.

This clonotype was recorded a few times. The chain has TRBV20-1 and TRBJ2-1, with a possible D match to TRBD1 (5 bases). Germline CDR1 DFQATT, CDR2 SNEGSKA (reference sequence). The V end lost 0 bases, the J end lost 0 bases, and 12 bases lay between the germline ends. The CDR3 spans 16 residues. CDR3 nucleotides: TGCAGTGCTAGAGATTGGGGCCCAAGCTCCTACAATGAGCAGTTCTTC. Its translation: CSARDWGPSSYNEQFF.

V is TRBV12-3 or TRBV12-4 and J is TRBJ2-1, with D perhaps being TRBD1 or TRBD2 (6 bases each). The CDR3 length is 17 residues. The ends were cut back, 3 bases at V and 4 bases at J, with 19 bases in the middle. The CDR3, as DNA: TGTGCCAGCAGTTTTAGGCATAGGGGGGTCCTATACAATGAGCAGTTCTTC. Its protein product is CASSFRHRGVLYNEQFF.

V is TRBV5-1 and J is TRBJ2-7; D remains ambiguous. Germline V lookup: CDR1 SGHRS, CDR2 YFSETQ. This CDR3 region has 14 residues. V lost 3 bases to trimming and J lost 0 bases, with 10 bases between them. The CDR3 sequence is CASSSGRYSYEQYF. The DNA for the CDR3 is TGCGCCAGCAGCTCGGGCAGGTACTCCTACGAGCAGTACTTC.

This clonotype was seen only a few times. The chain links TRBV20-1 to TRBJ2-7; 7 bases agree with TRBD1. Trimming removed 1 base from V and 6 bases from J; junction bases left unmatched: 9. The V gene's germline CDR1 is DFQATT and CDR2 SNEGSKA (reference sequence). This CDR3 has 14 amino acids. Here the CDR3 DNA reads TGCAGTGCTAGAGGTAGGGACAGTTTGTCCGAGCAGTACTTC. Its translation is CSARGRDSLSEQYF.

CDR3 sequence: CAISESGDETQYF. The CDR3 DNA reads as TGTGCCATCAGTGAGTCGGGGGATGAGACCCAGTACTTC. The V and J genes are TRBV10-3 and TRBJ2-5; D may correspond to TRBD1 or TRBD2 (5 bases each). Germline-derived CDR1 and CDR2 are ENHRY and SYGVKD. The V end lost 0 bases, the J end lost 5 bases, and 7 bases lay between the germline ends. The CDR3 length is 13 residues.

The CDR3 sequence is CATSDGGQGDNQPQHF. The CDR3, as DNA: TGTGCCACCAGTGACGGGGGACAGGGGGACAATCAGCCCCAGCATTTT. This rearrangement joins TRBV24-1 to TRBJ1-5; 11 nucleotides match TRBD1. CDR1 is KGHDR, CDR2 SFDVKD, per germline. The CDR3 sequence is 16 residues long. The junction had 4 bases not matched to a gene; V was cut back by 4 bases and J by 3 bases.

The J gene is TRBJ2-7, the V gene TRBV20-1; a weak D match, TRBD2 (6 bases). V lost 0 bases and J 2 bases, leaving 14 bases between the germline ends. The germline gives CDR1 DFQATT, CDR2 SNEGSKA (reference sequence). The CDR3 contains 15 residues. The CDR3 loop is CSARDGGKGTYEQYF. The CDR3 DNA is TGCAGTGCTAGAGATGGCGGGAAGGGAACCTACGAGCAGTACTTC.

This clonotype was seen more than once but under ten times. V usage is TRBV20-1 and J usage is TRBJ1-1; the D is unclear. In germline, CDR1 is DFQATT, CDR2 SNEGSKA (reference sequence). CDR3 length: 14 amino acids. V was trimmed by 6 bases and J by 5 bases, leaving 19 bases between them. The CDR3 region has the DNA TGCAGTGCCCCCTGGGTACTGGGTGGGACTGAAGCTTTCTTT. Its protein is CSAPWVLGGTEAFF.

This clonotype turned up a few times. V gene TRBV7-2 combines with J gene TRBJ2-1; D might be TRBD2 (6 bases). This CDR3 comprises 11 residues. Trimming cost V 5 bases and J 13 bases, with 12 bases left between them. CDR1 and CDR2 (germline): SGHTA, FQGNSA. CDR3 in amino acids: CASSPRREQFF. Written as DNA, the CDR3 is TGTGCCAGCAGCCCAAGGAGGGAACAGTTCTTC.

The chain uses TRBV27 and TRBJ1-5; TRBD1 matches at 8 bases. This CDR3 contains 19 residues. Trimming removed 5 bases from V and 0 bases from J; junction bases left unmatched: 15. CDR1 and CDR2 (germline): MNHEY, SMNVEV (reference sequence). The DNA for the CDR3 is TGTGCCAGCAGTAACCCCAGGGGGCCAAGAGTTGATAGCAATCAGCCCCAGCATTTT. Translation gives CASSNPRGPRVDSNQPQHF.

The V gene is TRBV27, the J gene TRBJ2-3, with D uncertain. Germline loops: CDR1 MNHEY, CDR2 SMNVEV (reference sequence). V shed 4 bases and J shed 2 bases, with 7 bases lying between them. CDR3 length: 13 residues. CDR3 DNA sequence: TGTGCCAGCAGTTACGCCCTCACAGATACGCAGTATTTT. It codes for CASSYALTDTQYF.

This clonotype was observed a single time. A read error may produce the germline difference seen at one junction end. This chain links TRBV6-1 with TRBJ2-1; 13 bases are a match to TRBD2. The V gene's germline CDR1 is MNHNS and CDR2 SASEGT. The CDR3 consists of 15 residues. The CDR3 DNA reads as TGTGCCAGCAGTGAACTTGGGACTAGCGGGGACCATTCATCCTTC. Its protein is CASSELGTSGDHSSF.

The V and J genes are TRBV7-2 and TRBJ1-1; no clear D gene. Germline assignment: CDR1 SGHTA and CDR2 FQGNSA. The V end lost 3 bases, the J end lost 8 bases, and 13 bases lay between the germline ends. The CDR3 has 13 amino acids. The CDR3 sequence: CASSFHTAKEAFF. In nucleotides, the CDR3 is TGTGCCAGCAGCTTTCACACCGCCAAGGAAGCTTTCTTT.

V is TRBV20-1 and J is TRBJ2-3; 8 bases align to TRBD1. J was trimmed by 2 bases and V by 5 bases; bases with no gene match: 15. This CDR3 comprises 17 residues. Germline CDR1 reads DFQATT; CDR2 reads SNEGSKA (reference sequence). The CDR3 DNA sequence: TGCAGTGCTCTCGGCGTTACGACAGGGGAGGTCACAGATACGCAGTATTTT. It specifies CSALGVTTGEVTDTQYF.

The J gene is TRBJ2-2, the V gene TRBV20-1; D remains unclear. Looked up from germline, CDR1 is DFQATT and CDR2 is SNEGSKA (reference sequence). The CDR3 is 15 residues long. Trimming cost V 0 bases and J 0 bases, with 8 bases left between them. CDR3 in DNA: TGCAGTGCTAGAGATCCTTGGCCGAACACCGGGGAGCTGTTTTTT. It is translated as CSARDPWPNTGELFF.

This clonotype was found a few times. The V call is TRBV20-1, the J call TRBJ2-5; 10 bases map to TRBD2. Germline V gene sequence: CDR1 DFQATT, CDR2 SNEGSKA (reference sequence). J gave up 3 bases and V 4 bases, and 5 bases lay outside the gene matches. The CDR3 extends over 14 amino acids. The CDR3 here is CSAKAGLAEETQYF. CDR3 nucleotides: TGCAGTGCTAAAGCAGGACTAGCGGAAGAGACCCAGTACTTC.

This clonotype appeared many times. This sequence joins TRBV29-1 and TRBJ2-5; 7 bases match TRBD1. The CDR3 is 14 amino acids. Germline CDR1 reads SQVTM; CDR2 reads ANQGSEA. V lost 4 bases to trimming and J lost 5 bases; unmatched junction nucleotides: 10. The CDR3 loop is CSVVYRGFGETQYF. CDR3 in DNA: TGCAGCGTTGTCTACAGGGGATTTGGGGAGACCCAGTACTTC.

The V and J genes are TRBV7-8 and TRBJ1-5, with TRBD1 as a possible D gene (6 bases). CDR3 length: 18 amino acids. The V and J ends lost 5 bases and 2 bases respectively, with 22 bases between them. The germline CDR1 and CDR2 sequences are SGHVS and FQNEAQ. CDR3 loop: CASSLPDRTARGNQPQHF. Here the CDR3 DNA reads TGTGCCAGCAGCCTTCCTGACAGGACCGCCAGGGGCAATCAGCCCCAGCATTTT.

The gene calls are TRBV3-1 and TRBJ2-1, with TRBD2 matching over 9 bases. There are 15 residues in the CDR3. V shed 0 bases and J 11 bases; nucleotides not matched to a gene: 8. CDR1 and CDR2 from the germline V gene are LGHDT and YNNKEL (reference sequence). CDR3 residues: CASSQDGGGGEKQFF. The CDR3 region has the DNA TGTGCCAGCAGCCAAGATGGGGGCGGGGGGGAAAAGCAGTTCTTC.

The chain is built from TRBV15 and TRBJ2-3; no reliable D call. The V gene's germline CDR1 is LNHNV and CDR2 YYDKDF (reference sequence). This CDR3 contains 13 residues. Trimming removed 2 bases at V and 0 bases at J, with 3 bases between. The CDR3 DNA sequence: TGTGCCACCAGCAGACTAAGCACAGATACGCAGTATTTT. The encoded protein is CATSRLSTDTQYF.

This chain joins TRBV20-1 and TRBJ2-3; D is perhaps TRBD1 (5 bases). V dropped 0 bases and J dropped 3 bases, with 16 bases sitting between them. CDR3 size: 16 residues. Germline CDR1 DFQATT, CDR2 SNEGSKA (reference sequence). The CDR3 nucleotides read TGCAGTGCTAGAGATTCTAGGGGAAGTGGGACAGATACGCAGTATTTT. Amino acids: CSARDSRGSGTDTQYF.

This clonotype was recorded a few times. The CDR3 coding sequence is TGTGCCAGCAGCTTGGCCTTACCAGAGTGGGGTGAAAAACTGTTTTTT. Its protein is CASSLALPEWGEKLFF. The genes are TRBV5-6 and TRBJ1-4; D remains unclear. Germline V gene sequence: CDR1 SGHDT, CDR2 YYEEEE. The CDR3 has 16 amino acids. V dropped 0 bases and J dropped 7 bases, with 16 bases sitting between them.